This T cell receptor beta chain was recovered during a study of T cell responses to AZD1222 COVID-19 vaccine. Whole-study findings and limits: It was only a handful of AZD1222 recipients who were seropositive at baseline.

The table came from immunoSEQ multiplex PCR; TCRdb's copy has only in-frame clones and leaves some out. This table holds 100,000 to 110,000 clones, around 90% found once. As for this clone: Its antigen remains unknown.

CDR3 size: 18 residues. Sequencing used peripheral blood, obtained on day 0 of AZD1222 vaccination. The J gene is TRBJ2-2, the V gene TRBV21-1; the D segment call TRBD1 is taken from the table without a DNA check. TRBV21-1 is designated a pseudogene. The origin of this receptor is an adult in good health. The CDR3 DNA sequence: TGTGCCAGCAGCAACAATGGGACAGGGGAGCGGAACACCGGGGAGCTGTTTTTT. Translating gives CASSNNGTGERNTGELFF.